A single sample gave rise to the 29 T cell receptor beta chains below, sequenced in a study of T cell responses to AZD1222 COVID-19 vaccine. Clones were read by immunoSEQ multiplex PCR, and TCRdb kept only the in-frame ones, dropping some. The data hold approximately 120,000 clones, with nearly 90% observed a single time. The material sequenced was peripheral blood, taken on day 0 of AZD1222 vaccination. The receptor set was obtained from an adult in good health.

CDR3 DNA sequence: TGTGCCAGTAGGAGAGGGGGTGAAGCTTTCTTT. It specifies CASRRGGEAFF. The V call is TRBV19, the J call TRBJ1-1; perhaps TRBD1 as D (6 bases). Looked up from germline, CDR1 is LNHDA and CDR2 is SQIVND (reference sequence). This CDR3 contains 11 residues. Trimming stripped 6 bases from V and 7 bases from J, with 9 bases between.

This clone was counted a single time. The V call is TRBV15, the J call TRBJ1-5; maybe TRBD1 (6 bases). The length of the CDR3 is 14 residues. Germline CDR1 reads LNHNV; CDR2 reads YYDKDF (reference sequence). Trimming took 5 bases from V and 5 from J, leaving 13 bases between them. The CDR3 DNA reads TGTGCCACCAGCGGGGGGCAGGGGTATCAGCCCCAGCATTTT. Amino acid sequence: CATSGGQGYQPQHF. The complete variable domain, with remaining parts taken from reference TRBV15 and TRBJ1-5, reads DAMVIQNPRYQVTQFGKPVTLSCSQTLNHNVMYWYQQKSSQAPKLLFHYYDKDFNNEADTPDNFQSRRPNTSFCFLDIRSPGLGDTAMYLCATSGGQGYQPQHFGDGTRLSIL.

The V gene is TRBV12-3 or TRBV12-4, the J gene TRBJ1-2, with unresolved D. The CDR3 is 12 amino acids. Trimming left V 3 bases short and J 5 bases short, with 7 bases between. CDR3 residues: CASSFLMYGYTF. The DNA for the CDR3 is TGTGCCAGCAGTTTCCTGATGTATGGCTACACCTTC.

The V call is TRBV25-1, the J call TRBJ1-2, with TRBD1 as a possible D gene (6 bases). CDR3 length: 15 amino acids. CDR1 and CDR2 (germline): MGHDK, SYGVNS. V was clipped by 1 base and J by 0 bases, with 9 bases between them. The CDR3 DNA sequence: TGTGCCAGCAGTGAATGGGCAGGGGCTAACTATGGCTACACCTTC. Its translation: CASSEWAGANYGYTF.

The V and J genes are TRBV9 and TRBJ2-3; D perhaps matches TRBD2 (5 bases). Germline V gives CDR1 SGDLS, CDR2 YYNGEE. Trimming removed 0 bases at V and 2 bases at J, with 10 bases between. This CDR3 is built from 15 residues. CDR3 in amino acids: CASSVGDGLTDTQYF. DNA of the CDR3: TGTGCCAGCAGCGTAGGAGACGGACTCACAGATACGCAGTATTTT.

About this clone: The sample has other DNA sequences that encode this CDR3 too. The genes are TRBV5-1 and TRBJ2-1, with 8 bases fitting TRBD2. Germline V gene lookup returns CDR1 SGHRS and CDR2 YFSETQ. J was trimmed by 0 bases and V by 5 bases; bases with no gene match: 4. This CDR3 comprises 15 residues. CDR3 bases: TGCGCCAGCAGTTCCAGCGGGAGCTCCTACAATGAGCAGTTCTTC. Residues: CASSSSGSSYNEQFF.

The chain couples TRBV5-1 to TRBJ2-3; the match to TRBD2 covers 10 bases. This CDR3 region has 15 residues. Germline CDR1 SGHRS, CDR2 YFSETQ. Trimming removed 5 bases from V and 4 bases from J; junction bases left unmatched: 7. The CDR3 sequence: CASRTSGLDPDTQYF. In nucleotides, the CDR3 is TGCGCCAGCAGGACTAGCGGGCTAGACCCAGATACGCAGTATTTT.

The rearrangement uses TRBV28 and TRBJ2-4; D possibly uses TRBD1 or TRBD2 (5 bases each). Trimming removed 7 bases at V and 10 bases at J, with 17 bases between. CDR1 is MDHEN, CDR2 SYDVKM, per germline. The length of the CDR3 is 13 residues. CDR3 nucleotides: TGTGCCAGCACCCCCGGGACCCCAAGAATTCAGTACTTC. Translating it yields CASTPGTPRIQYF.

The genes are TRBV14 and TRBJ1-1; a possible D gene is TRBD1 (6 bases). The CDR3 length is 15 residues. V was pared by 4 bases and J by 5 bases, with 17 bases between. Germline V lookup: CDR1 SGHDN, CDR2 FVKESK. Here the CDR3 DNA reads TGTGCCAGCAGCCCGCAAACAGGGTTGGTAACTGAAGCTTTCTTT. Amino acid sequence: CASSPQTGLVTEAFF.

The rearrangement uses TRBV7-9 and TRBJ1-6, with D tentatively TRBD1 (5 bases). CDR1 and CDR2 (germline): SEHNR, FQNEAQ (reference sequence). Trimming took off 5 bases at V and 1 base at J, with 12 bases between the two ends. This CDR3 spans 16 amino acids. The CDR3 protein is CASSPGTASYNSPLHF. Written as DNA, the CDR3 is TGTGCCAGCAGCCCCGGGACCGCGTCCTATAATTCACCCCTCCACTTT.

This chain links TRBV11-2 with TRBJ1-5; maybe TRBD1 (5 bases). V lost 5 bases to trimming and J lost 6 bases, with 17 bases between them. CDR1 SGHAT and CDR2 FQNNGV come from the germline V gene. The CDR3 has 15 residues. DNA for the CDR3: TGTGCCAGCAGCGATCAGGGTGCCGGGGGTCAGCCCCAGCATTTT. It specifies CASSDQGAGGQPQHF.

This clone has a handful of counts. The chain recombines TRBV4-3 with TRBJ2-7, with D perhaps matching TRBD1 (5 bases). In germline, CDR1 is LGHNA, CDR2 YSLEER. The CDR3 is 13 amino acids. The V and J ends lost 2 bases and 3 bases respectively, with 8 bases between them. The CDR3: CASSQYRRYEQYF. The CDR3 DNA sequence: TGCGCCAGCAGCCAATACAGGCGCTACGAGCAGTACTTC.

The V gene is TRBV7-9, the J gene TRBJ2-3; 7 nucleotides line up with TRBD1. J lost 0 bases, V lost 6 bases, and 12 bases had no gene match. The CDR3 covers 17 residues. Germline values: CDR1 SEHNR, CDR2 FQNEAQ (reference sequence). CDR3 bases: TGTGCCAGCAGATCTTCTAGGGACAGAGCTAGCACAGATACGCAGTATTTT. Protein product: CASRSSRDRASTDTQYF.

V and J are TRBV7-9 and TRBJ2-5, with 9 bases that match TRBD1. J was trimmed by 4 bases and V by 7 bases; bases with no gene match: 7. CDR1 and CDR2 (germline): SEHNR, FQNEAQ (reference sequence). The CDR3 contains 14 residues. The CDR3 nucleotides are TGTGCCAGCACCTGGACAGGGGTTGGAGAGACCCAGTACTTC. Its translation is CASTWTGVGETQYF. Combining the CDR3 with reference TRBV7-9 and TRBJ2-5 gives the whole variable domain DTGVSQNPRHKITKRGQNVTFRCDPISEHNRLYWYRQTLGQGPEFLTYFQNEAQLEKSRLLSDRFSAERPKGSFSTLEIQRTEQGDSAMYLCASTWTGVGETQYFGPGTRLLVL.

V usage is TRBV30 and J usage is TRBJ2-1, with D perhaps matching TRBD2 (6 bases). The V gene lost 4 bases and the J gene lost 9 bases, with 10 bases spanning the gap. CDR3 size: 11 residues. Germline V lookup: CDR1 GTSNPN, CDR2 SVGIG (reference sequence). CDR3 nucleotides: TGTGCCTGGAACCGGAGGGGTGAGCAGTTCTTC. Protein product: CAWNRRGEQFF.

CDR3 bases: TGTGCCAGCAGCGAGCCCCCGGGACGGGCCACTGAAGCTTTCTTT. It translates to CASSEPPGRATEAFF. The rearrangement joins TRBV7-3 to TRBJ1-1; a possible D gene is TRBD1 (5 bases). The CDR3 is 15 residues long. The germline V gene encodes CDR1 SGHTA and CDR2 FQGTGA. V lost 5 bases and J lost 4, with 17 bases in between.

This sequence joins TRBV30 and TRBJ2-2; perhaps D is TRBD1 or TRBD2 (7 bases each). The CDR3 covers 16 residues. Germline V gene sequence: CDR1 GTSNPN, CDR2 SVGIG (reference sequence). The V and J ends lost 3 bases and 3 bases respectively, with 17 bases between them. The CDR3 is CAWRLRGGGHTGELFF. In DNA form, the CDR3 reads TGTGCCTGGAGGCTCAGGGGGGGAGGGCACACCGGGGAGCTGTTTTTT.

The gene calls are TRBV5-4 and TRBJ1-1; 7 positions agree with TRBD1. Germline V gives CDR1 SGHNT, CDR2 YYREEE (reference sequence). Losses at the gene ends were 4 bases for V and 0 bases for J; bases not matched to a gene: 6. This CDR3 comprises 15 residues. The CDR3 DNA reads TGTGCCAGCAGCAACCCGGGACAGATGAACACTGAAGCTTTCTTT. Amino acids: CASSNPGQMNTEAFF.

The chain has TRBV18 and TRBJ1-2; no clear D. Germline V CDR1 and CDR2: KGHSH, LQKENI. Trimming shortened V by 0 bases and J by 5 bases, and 10 bases separated the two germline ends. The CDR3 contains 14 residues. CDR3 nucleotide sequence: TGTGCCAGCTCACCACCGTCGGAAAGATATGGCTACACCTTC. It yields the protein CASSPPSERYGYTF.

This chain links TRBV9 with TRBJ2-3; the match to TRBD2 covers 9 bases. CDR1 and CDR2 (germline): SGDLS, YYNGEE. This CDR3 contains 15 residues. The junction had 5 bases not matched to a gene; V was cut back by 2 bases and J by 4 bases. CDR3 coding DNA: TGTGCCAGCAGCGTGGCAGCGGGGGGCGCAGATACGCAGTATTTT. It translates to CASSVAAGGADTQYF.

V usage is TRBV15 and J usage is TRBJ2-1; weak D call: TRBD2 (7 bases). The germline gives CDR1 LNHNV, CDR2 YYDKDF (reference sequence). This CDR3 has 13 amino acids. Deletions cut 1 base from V and 14 bases from J, with 15 bases between. The CDR3 DNA sequence: TGTGCCACCAGCAGAGGGGAGGGGGGTGAAAAGTTCTTC. Encoded protein: CATSRGEGGEKFF.

The chain recombines TRBV5-4 with TRBJ1-1; D gene uncertain. CDR3 length: 14 residues. Germline loops: CDR1 SGHNT, CDR2 YYREEE (reference sequence). Deletions cut 4 bases from V and 1 base from J, with 11 bases between. The CDR3 sequence is CASSPGSGNTEAFF. The CDR3 region has the DNA TGTGCCAGCAGCCCGGGTTCCGGGAACACTGAAGCTTTCTTT.

The rearrangement links TRBV28 to TRBJ1-6, with D perhaps TRBD1 (5 bases). The CDR3 runs to 19 residues. The germline V and J ends were trimmed by 6 bases and 7 bases, with 28 bases remaining between them. CDR1 MDHEN and CDR2 SYDVKM come from the germline V gene. The CDR3 coding sequence is TGTGCCAGCAGCCCTACTGAGGGCCTCTCCGGGGGGTGGAATTCACCCCTCCACTTT. Residues: CASSPTEGLSGGWNSPLHF. Variable domain in full (rest from reference TRBV28 and TRBJ1-6): DVKVTQSSRYLVKRTGEKVFLECVQDMDHENMFWYRQDPGLGLRLIYFSYDVKMKEKGDIPEGYSVSREKKERFSLILESASTNQTSMYLCASSPTEGLSGGWNSPLHFGNGTRLTVT.

This clone was picked up one time. The chain uses TRBV19 and TRBJ2-2, with 12 bases identical to TRBD1. Per germline, CDR1 LNHDA and CDR2 SQIVND (reference sequence). Trimming removed 6 bases from V and 6 bases from J; junction bases left unmatched: 5. The CDR3 length is 15 residues. The CDR3 protein is CASSPGTGGSGELFF. DNA of the CDR3: TGTGCCAGTAGCCCCGGGACAGGGGGCTCCGGGGAGCTGTTTTTT.

The genes are TRBV10-3 and TRBJ1-4, with 7 positions matching TRBD1. Germline assignment: CDR1 ENHRY and CDR2 SYGVKD. J lost 3 bases, V lost 6 bases, and 7 bases had no gene match. The CDR3 runs 15 residues. The CDR3 is CAIRGQSGANEKLFF. CDR3 nucleotides: TGTGCCATCAGGGGACAGAGCGGGGCTAATGAAAAACTGTTTTTT.

The gene calls are TRBV11-3 and TRBJ2-3, with 8 bases matching TRBD2. This CDR3 has 16 amino acids. Per the germline V gene, CDR1 is SGHNT and CDR2 is YENEEA. The ends lost 5 bases at V and 4 bases at J; junction bases unmatched: 11. The CDR3 region has the DNA TGTGCCAGCAGCCCAAATCCGGGACTAGGCCCAGATACGCAGTATTTT. Translation gives CASSPNPGLGPDTQYF.

V usage is TRBV3-1 (or the pseudogene TRBV3-2) and J usage is TRBJ2-5; 12 bases agree with TRBD2. This CDR3 has 16 residues. V lost 0 bases to trimming and J lost 4 bases; unmatched junction nucleotides: 3. Germline CDR1 is LGHDT and CDR2 is YNNKEL (reference sequence). The CDR3 region is CASSQDPSGRGETQYF. DNA of the CDR3: TGTGCCAGCAGCCAAGATCCTAGCGGGAGGGGAGAGACCCAGTACTTC.

The rearrangement links TRBV19 to TRBJ1-5, with 7 bases identical to TRBD1. Losses at the gene ends were 6 bases for V and 6 bases for J; bases not matched to a gene: 8. The germline gives CDR1 LNHDA, CDR2 SQIVND (reference sequence). The CDR3 extends over 14 amino acids. This chain's CDR3 is CASRYTGAGQPQHF. For the CDR3, the DNA is TGTGCCAGTAGGTATACAGGGGCTGGTCAGCCCCAGCATTTT.

V and J are TRBV7-9 and TRBJ1-6; TRBD1 matches 7 bases. V was clipped by 5 bases and J by 6 bases; unmatched bases: 7. Germline V gene data show CDR1 as SEHNR and CDR2 as FQNEAQ (reference sequence). CDR3 length: 15 amino acids. The CDR3 here is CASSPRDSSNSPLHF. CDR3 nucleotides: TGTGCCAGCAGCCCGAGGGACAGCAGTAATTCACCCCTCCACTTT. Drawing the rest from reference TRBV7-9 and TRBJ1-6, the complete variable domain is DTGVSQNPRHKITKRGQNVTFRCDPISEHNRLYWYRQTLGQGPEFLTYFQNEAQLEKSRLLSDRFSAERPKGSFSTLEIQRTEQGDSAMYLCASSPRDSSNSPLHFGNGTRLTVT.